The rows below give T cell receptor beta chains drawn from one sample of a study of CD8 T cells in Susac syndrome. TCRdb re-called the immunoSEQ multiplex PCR reads through MiXCR, storing one row per CDR3 protein. The table shows fewer than 350,000 distinct CDR3 sequences, with about 90% occurring only once. Sequenced: CD4+ T cells from PBMCs. The origin of the receptors is a human donor with multiple sclerosis. The CDR3 runs from the conserved cysteine through the conserved F or W. Fields, in order: V gene, clone size, J gene, CDR3 protein. Clone size, where shown, is once, few, many, or a class for clones that have expanded.

v_call: TRBV6-6; clone_size: .; j_call: TRBJ1-1; cdr3_aa: CASSPQGDGTEAFF
v_call: TRBV6-5; clone_size: .; j_call: TRBJ1-1; cdr3_aa: CASSYGTGARTEAFF
v_call: TRBV20-1; clone_size: .; j_call: TRBJ2-6; cdr3_aa: CSAEGQGTAGANVLTF
v_call: TRBV29-1; clone_size: .; j_call: TRBJ1-1; cdr3_aa: CSVTGIPNTEAFF
v_call: TRBV9; clone_size: once; j_call: TRBJ1-1; cdr3_aa: CASSVAGEGTEAFF
v_call: TRBV10-3; clone_size: .; j_call: TRBJ2-5; cdr3_aa: CAIRGTGQETQYF
v_call: TRBV7-3; clone_size: .; j_call: TRBJ2-5; cdr3_aa: CASSLRARLAGGRQETQYF
v_call: TRBV5-6; clone_size: .; j_call: TRBJ1-2; cdr3_aa: CASTLGLMGYGYTF
v_call: TRBV3-1; clone_size: .; j_call: TRBJ2-3; cdr3_aa: CASSQVERGGAKDTQYF
v_call: TRBV15; clone_size: .; j_call: TRBJ1-2; cdr3_aa: CATSRDKGAGYTF
v_call: TRBV19; clone_size: .; j_call: TRBJ1-4; cdr3_aa: CASSIEGYREKLFF
v_call: TRBV4-3; clone_size: .; j_call: TRBJ2-5; cdr3_aa: CASSQVHQGGGETQYF
v_call: TRBV3-1; clone_size: .; j_call: TRBJ1-6; cdr3_aa: CASSQRVPGSPLHF
v_call: TRBV19; clone_size: .; j_call: TRBJ1-3; cdr3_aa: CASSIPGGGNTIYF
v_call: TRBV7-2; clone_size: .; j_call: TRBJ2-7; cdr3_aa: CASSPQRIRGSYEQYF
v_call: TRBV20-1; clone_size: once; j_call: TRBJ2-1; cdr3_aa: CSAREGTPNEQFF
v_call: TRBV18; clone_size: .; j_call: TRBJ1-1; cdr3_aa: CASSPNTQNTEAFF
v_call: TRBV20-1; clone_size: .; j_call: TRBJ1-1; cdr3_aa: CSAKFGAGSTEAFF
v_call: TRBV2; clone_size: .; j_call: TRBJ2-1; cdr3_aa: CASTVARSYNEQFF
v_call: TRBV7-3; clone_size: .; j_call: TRBJ1-2; cdr3_aa: CASSPSHGRGGYTF
v_call: TRBV5-1; clone_size: .; j_call: TRBJ2-7; cdr3_aa: CASSLPGGTYEQYF
v_call: TRBV14; clone_size: .; j_call: TRBJ1-2; cdr3_aa: CASSQSSMDYGYTF